This is a list of T cell receptor beta chains from one sample in a study of blood T cell repertoires in COVID-19. Produced via immunoSEQ multiplex PCR; TCRdb's table is partial and in-frame only. Among hundreds of thousands of clones listed, 80% to 90% were seen once. Sequencing was performed on PBMCs or T cells enriched from blood (not recorded which). The receptors here all came from a woman in her late teens or twenties who had recovered from COVID-19. Each CDR3 is given with its conserved first and last residue. Fields, in order: clone size, D gene, V gene, J gene, CDR3 protein, CDR3 DNA. A D gene is named only where the DNA matches it firmly. Size is omitted from some rows. Given values are once, few, many or a class for expanded clones.

clone size: .
D gene: .
V gene: TRBV3-1/TRBV3-2
J gene: TRBJ1-5
CDR3 protein: CASSQDTAGNQPQHF
CDR3 DNA: TGTGCCAGCAGCCAAGATACCGCGGGCAATCAGCCCCAGCATTTT

clone size: .
D gene: .
V gene: TRBV19
J gene: TRBJ1-2
CDR3 protein: CASSIDLSRGGYTF
CDR3 DNA: TGTGCCAGTAGTATAGATCTCAGCAGAGGTGGCTACACCTTC

clone size: once
D gene: .
V gene: TRBV19
J gene: TRBJ1-5
CDR3 protein: CASSIRQGQINQPQHF
CDR3 DNA: TGTGCCAGTAGTATTCGGCAGGGGCAAATCAATCAGCCCCAGCATTTT

clone size: .
D gene: .
V gene: TRBV19
J gene: TRBJ2-3
CDR3 protein: CASTGFAADTQYF
CDR3 DNA: TGTGCCAGTACAGGATTCGCAGCAGATACGCAGTATTTT

clone size: .
D gene: .
V gene: TRBV7-9
J gene: TRBJ2-5
CDR3 protein: CASSLGGAVPQETQYF
CDR3 DNA: TGTGCCAGCAGCTTAGGGGGAGCAGTCCCTCAAGAGACCCAGTACTTC

clone size: .
D gene: TRBD2
V gene: TRBV19
J gene: TRBJ2-1
CDR3 protein: CASRLGAGGKNEQFF
CDR3 DNA: TGTGCCAGTAGATTAGGAGCGGGGGGGAAAAATGAGCAGTTCTTC

clone size: .
D gene: .
V gene: TRBV2
J gene: TRBJ1-2
CDR3 protein: CASSVGMGGYTF
CDR3 DNA: TGTGCCAGCAGTGTCGGGATGGGCGGCTACACCTTC

clone size: .
D gene: .
V gene: TRBV7-9
J gene: TRBJ1-2
CDR3 protein: CASGAPGYTF
CDR3 DNA: TGTGCCAGCGGTGCGCCTGGCTACACCTTC

clone size: .
D gene: TRBD1
V gene: TRBV28
J gene: TRBJ1-2
CDR3 protein: CASSGTENYGYTF
CDR3 DNA: TGTGCCAGCAGCGGGACAGAGAACTATGGCTACACCTTC

clone size: .
D gene: TRBD2
V gene: TRBV7-9
J gene: TRBJ2-1
CDR3 protein: CASSLVGLAGLDNEQFF
CDR3 DNA: TGTGCCAGCAGCTTAGTGGGACTAGCGGGGCTAGACAATGAGCAGTTCTTC

clone size: .
D gene: .
V gene: TRBV5-1
J gene: TRBJ2-1
CDR3 protein: CASSLARGFNLDEQFF
CDR3 DNA: TGCGCCAGCAGCTTGGCCCGGGGTTTTAATCTGGATGAGCAGTTCTTC

clone size: once
D gene: TRBD1
V gene: TRBV6-5
J gene: TRBJ2-7
CDR3 protein: CASRRTGRNEQYF
CDR3 DNA: TGTGCCAGCAGACGGACAGGGAGGAACGAGCAGTACTTC

clone size: .
D gene: TRBD2
V gene: TRBV6-6
J gene: TRBJ2-1
CDR3 protein: CASSVAGGLGNEQFF
CDR3 DNA: TGTGCCAGCAGCGTAGCGGGGGGGCTGGGTAATGAGCAGTTCTTC

clone size: .
D gene: .
V gene: TRBV4-1
J gene: TRBJ2-7
CDR3 protein: CASSQVGASSYEQYF
CDR3 DNA: TGCGCCAGCAGCCAAGTCGGAGCTAGCTCCTACGAGCAGTACTTC

clone size: .
D gene: .
V gene: TRBV7-6
J gene: TRBJ1-1
CDR3 protein: CASSLVAGAANTEAFF
CDR3 DNA: TGTGCCAGCAGCTTAGTGGCGGGGGCGGCGAACACTGAAGCTTTCTTT

clone size: .
D gene: TRBD1
V gene: TRBV7-8
J gene: TRBJ1-2
CDR3 protein: CASSLGTGISDIGLTF
CDR3 DNA: TGTGCCAGCAGCTTAGGGACAGGGATATCGGATATCGGACTCACCTTC

clone size: .
D gene: TRBD1
V gene: TRBV7-9
J gene: TRBJ1-5
CDR3 protein: CASGTENQPQHF
CDR3 DNA: TGTGCCAGCGGGACAGAGAATCAGCCCCAGCATTTT

clone size: .
D gene: TRBD2
V gene: TRBV4-1
J gene: TRBJ2-3
CDR3 protein: CASSQVKYGGGIASTDTQYF
CDR3 DNA: TGCGCCAGCAGCCAAGTAAAATACGGGGGGGGTATTGCTAGCACAGATACGCAGTATTTT

clone size: .
D gene: .
V gene: TRBV5-5
J gene: TRBJ2-3
CDR3 protein: CASSKWTLSITDTQYF
CDR3 DNA: TGTGCCAGCAGCAAGTGGACTCTATCCATCACAGATACGCAGTATTTT

clone size: .
D gene: .
V gene: TRBV24-1
J gene: TRBJ1-6
CDR3 protein: CATNGQGAYNSPLHF
CDR3 DNA: TGTGCCACCAACGGGCAGGGCGCTTATAATTCACCCCTCCACTTT

clone size: .
D gene: TRBD1
V gene: TRBV6-5
J gene: TRBJ1-2
CDR3 protein: CASSEGQNYGYTF
CDR3 DNA: TGTGCCAGCAGCGAGGGACAGAACTATGGCTACACCTTC

clone size: .
D gene: .
V gene: TRBV5-8
J gene: TRBJ1-2
CDR3 protein: CASSLGREGYTF
CDR3 DNA: TGTGCCAGCAGCTTGGGCAGGGAAGGCTACACCTTC

clone size: .
D gene: .
V gene: TRBV15
J gene: TRBJ2-1
CDR3 protein: CATSPRRDGNEQFF
CDR3 DNA: TGTGCCACCAGCCCTCGGCGGGATGGAAATGAGCAGTTCTTC

clone size: .
D gene: TRBD1
V gene: TRBV5-5
J gene: TRBJ1-2
CDR3 protein: CASSAETGGYGYTF
CDR3 DNA: TGTGCCAGCAGCGCTGAGACAGGGGGCTATGGCTACACCTTC

clone size: .
D gene: .
V gene: TRBV5-1
J gene: TRBJ2-1
CDR3 protein: CASSPGQPPYNEQFF
CDR3 DNA: TGCGCCAGCAGCCCGGGACAACCCCCCTACAATGAGCAGTTCTTC

clone size: .
D gene: .
V gene: TRBV3-1/TRBV3-2
J gene: TRBJ2-1
CDR3 protein: CASSPRSAPRRGSYNEQFF
CDR3 DNA: TGTGCCAGCAGCCCGCGCAGTGCTCCCCGGCGCGGCTCCTACAATGAGCAGTTCTTC

clone size: .
D gene: TRBD1
V gene: TRBV7-8
J gene: TRBJ2-2
CDR3 protein: CASSHRGGASNTGELFF
CDR3 DNA: TGTGCCAGCAGCCACAGGGGTGGGGCCTCGAACACCGGGGAGCTGTTTTTT

clone size: .
D gene: .
V gene: TRBV6-5
J gene: TRBJ2-6
CDR3 protein: CASSYFVAAGANVLTF
CDR3 DNA: TGTGCCAGCAGTTACTTTGTCGCGGCTGGGGCCAACGTCCTGACTTTC

clone size: .
D gene: TRBD1
V gene: TRBV5-1
J gene: TRBJ1-1
CDR3 protein: CASSRQGPMNTEAFF
CDR3 DNA: TGCGCCAGTTCCCGACAGGGGCCTATGAACACTGAAGCTTTCTTT